These T cell receptor beta chains were read from a single sample in a study of cytomegalovirus exposure and HLA in healthy donors. Some clones are missing from TCRdb's copy, which holds only in-frame ones; the method was immunoSEQ multiplex PCR. The table has 170,000 or so clones, 80% to 85% seen once; the top ten hold approximately 2.9%. Sequencing was carried out using PBMCs. The receptors stem from a woman younger than 30 in good health and CMV-seropositive. Both conserved end residues are part of each CDR3. D genes are given only for firm matches. Clone size is stated in some rows and not others, as once, few, many or a class when expanded.

D gene	V gene	clone size	J gene	CDR3 DNA	CDR3 protein
-	TRBV5-1	-	TRBJ2-1	TGCGCCAGCAGAGGGGCTTACAATGAGCAGTTCTTC	CASRGAYNEQFF
TRBD1	TRBV6-5	-	TRBJ2-5	TGTGCCAGCAGTTCCCTTGAGACAGGGGTGGAAGAGACCCAGTACTTC	CASSSLETGVEETQYF
-	TRBV7-2	-	TRBJ1-2	TGTGCCAGCAGCCAAAACAGGTTTAACTATGGCTACACCTTC	CASSQNRFNYGYTF
TRBD1	TRBV11-2	-	TRBJ2-7	TGTGCCAGCAGCTTAGATTCAGGGGGCCTCTACGAGCAGTACTTC	CASSLDSGGLYEQYF
-	TRBV7-2	-	TRBJ2-3	TGTGCCAGCAGCTCGCTAGGTACGCAGTATTTT	CASSSLGTQYF
TRBD1	TRBV29-1	once	TRBJ1-4	TGCAGCGTTAAGGGGTCAGGGGGGACTGAAAAACTGTTTTTT	CSVKGSGGTEKLFF
TRBD2	TRBV15	-	TRBJ2-4	TGTGCCACCAGCAGAGGAAACCACGGCTTAGCGGGGGTATCAAACATTCAGTACTTC	CATSRGNHGLAGVSNIQYF
-	TRBV6-5	few	TRBJ1-6	TGTGCCAGCAGTTTAACAGGGTGGAATTCACCCCTCCACTTT	CASSLTGWNSPLHF
-	TRBV27	-	TRBJ1-2	TGTGCCACCATTGGAGGACAGAACTATGGCTACACCTTC	CATIGGQNYGYTF
-	TRBV5-1	-	TRBJ2-2	TGCGCCAGCAGCTTACTACAGGGTGGGGTAGCCGGGGAGCTGTTTTTT	CASSLLQGGVAGELFF
-	TRBV6-4	-	TRBJ2-3	TGTGCCAGCAGTGAGGGGACTAGCACAGATACGCAGTATTTT	CASSEGTSTDTQYF
-	TRBV6-1	-	TRBJ1-5	TGTGCCAGCAGTGAAAGGTTCCGCCAGACACTCAATCAGCCCCAGCATTTT	CASSERFRQTLNQPQHF
TRBD1	TRBV10-3	-	TRBJ1-2	TGTGCCATCAGTGGCGACAGGGGCAACTATGGCTACACCTTC	CAISGDRGNYGYTF
-	TRBV7-2	-	TRBJ2-7	TGTGCCAGCAGCTTACTAACGCCTTCCTACGAGCAGTACTTC	CASSLLTPSYEQYF
-	TRBV6-5	once	TRBJ2-5	TGTGCCAGCGGTGGAGGGGAGGAGACCCAGTACTTC	CASGGGEETQYF
-	TRBV6-5	once	TRBJ2-1	TGTGCCAGCAGCACAGGAGGGGGGGCCTACAATGAGCAGTTCTTC	CASSTGGGAYNEQFF
TRBD2	TRBV18	-	TRBJ2-1	TGTGCCAGCTCACCACCGATAGTAGCGGGGTACAATGAGCAGTTCTTC	CASSPPIVAGYNEQFF
TRBD1	TRBV7-2	-	TRBJ2-7	TGTGCCAGCAGCTCTATGGTCGGACAGGGGCTGTCCTACGAGCAGTACTTC	CASSSMVGQGLSYEQYF
-	TRBV2	once	TRBJ1-2	TGTGCCAGCAGCGAGGGAAAAGACAGGCATGGCTACACCTTC	CASSEGKDRHGYTF
TRBD1	TRBV2	few	TRBJ1-2	TGTGCCAGCAGCCCGGACAGGGTGAGGTATGGCTACACCTTC	CASSPDRVRYGYTF
TRBD2	TRBV7-9	-	TRBJ2-5	TGTGCCAGCAGCTTAGTGGCTAGCGGTCAAGAGACCCAGTACTTC	CASSLVASGQETQYF
-	TRBV2	few	TRBJ1-4	TGTGCCAGCAGGACCCCTGGGGGAGGGGAAAAACTGTTTTTT	CASRTPGGGEKLFF
-	TRBV12-5	-	TRBJ1-1	TGTGCTAGTGGCCTTCAAGAGCACACTGAAGCTTTCTTT	CASGLQEHTEAFF
TRBD2	TRBV27	-	TRBJ2-3	TGTGCCAGCAGTCCAGGGACTAGCGGGGGGGCACAAACGAGGTTT	CASSPGTSGGAQTRF
-	TRBV7-9	-	TRBJ2-1	TGTGCCAGCAGCCCCGTAGAAGGAGCGATTTACAATGAGCAGTTCTTC	CASSPVEGAIYNEQFF
-	TRBV2	-	TRBJ2-6	TGTGCCAGCAGAATGGGACTCTCTGGGGCCAACGTCCTGACTTTC	CASRMGLSGANVLTF
-	TRBV5-4	-	TRBJ1-1	TGTGCCAGCAGCCTCTGGGGACAAATGAACACTGAAGCTTTCTTT	CASSLWGQMNTEAFF
-	TRBV2	-	TRBJ1-2	TGTGCCAGCAGTTGGCAAGGGACCGGAGGGCACCAGGGTGGCTACACCTTC	CASSWQGTGGHQGGYTF
-	TRBV21-1	once	TRBJ1-2	TGTGCCAGTACTCAAGAGGGAGGGGAAGGCTACACCTTC	CASTQEGGEGYTF